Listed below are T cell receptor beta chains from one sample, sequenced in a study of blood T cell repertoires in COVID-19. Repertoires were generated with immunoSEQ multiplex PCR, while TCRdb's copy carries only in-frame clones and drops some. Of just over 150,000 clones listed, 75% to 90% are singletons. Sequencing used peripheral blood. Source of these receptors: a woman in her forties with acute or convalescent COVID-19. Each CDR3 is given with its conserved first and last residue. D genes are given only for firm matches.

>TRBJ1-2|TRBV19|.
CASSRSGTETDSYYGYTF
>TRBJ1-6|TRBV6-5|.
CASSYLSQGNSPLHF
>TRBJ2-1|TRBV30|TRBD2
CAWSGVAGGRSEQFF
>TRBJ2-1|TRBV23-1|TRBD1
CASSQSRQGAMEPRCNEQFF
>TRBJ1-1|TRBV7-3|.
CASSRHQDAEAFF
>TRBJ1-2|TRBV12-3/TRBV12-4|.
CASSLWAFRGYTF
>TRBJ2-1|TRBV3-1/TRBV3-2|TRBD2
CASSQGLAATYNEQFF
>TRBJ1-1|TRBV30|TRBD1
CACDRGWSEAFF
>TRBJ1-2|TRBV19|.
CVSSATANYGYTF
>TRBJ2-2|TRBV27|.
CASSPRLGTGELFF
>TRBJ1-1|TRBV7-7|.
CASSAGENTEAFF
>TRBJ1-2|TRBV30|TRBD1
CAFPRQGDYGYTF